The 30 T cell receptor beta chains presented below share a single source sample, sequenced in a study of blood T cell repertoires in COVID-19. Generated by immunoSEQ multiplex PCR, the TCRdb table keeps only in-frame clones and is missing some. The table has hundreds of thousands of clones, less than 85% seen once; the top ten hold 3% to 4.5%. The sequenced sample consisted of peripheral blood. These receptor sequences come from a woman over 75 with acute or convalescent COVID-19.

The CDR3 bases are TGTGCCAGCAGCAACCTCGCGGGACAGGTCGGGAGAGGGTTTGGTACGCAGTATTTT. Protein product: CASSNLAGQVGRGFGTQYF. The chain joins TRBV13 to TRBJ2-3; 8 bases align to TRBD1. Germline V CDR1 and CDR2: PRHDT, FYEKMQ (reference sequence). The CDR3 is 19 residues long. With 5 bases clipped from V and 8 bases from J, the junction kept 24 bases outside the gene matches.

The J gene is TRBJ1-2, the V gene TRBV2, with 8 bases lining up with TRBD1. CDR3 length: 14 residues. In germline, CDR1 is SNHLY, CDR2 FYNNEI. V was clipped by 6 bases and J by 1 base; unmatched bases: 4. The CDR3 is CASRGQALNYGYTF. As DNA, the CDR3 is TGTGCCAGCAGGGGACAGGCACTTAACTATGGCTACACCTTC. The full variable domain, its missing parts supplied by reference TRBV2 and TRBJ1-2, is EPEVTQTPSHQVTQMGQEVILRCVPISNHLYFYWYRQILGQKVEFLVSFYNNEISEKSEIFDDQFSVERPDGSNFTLKIRSTKLEDSAMYFCASRGQALNYGYTFGSGTRLTVV.

This sequence joins TRBV7-8 and TRBJ1-1; the D is unclear. The CDR3 consists of 15 residues. The germline CDR1 and CDR2 sequences are SGHVS and FQNEAQ. Trimming pared 5 bases from V and 10 bases from J, leaving 23 bases between. The CDR3 loop reads CASSQFSQTHSSAFF. The CDR3 bases are TGTGCCAGCAGCCAATTTAGCCAGACCCACTCCTCAGCTTTCTTT.

This clone occurred a few times. The chain has TRBV10-3 and TRBJ1-2; D not certain. With 2 bases removed from V and 7 bases from J, the gap between germline ends came to 8 bases. Germline V gene lookup returns CDR1 ENHRY and CDR2 SYGVKD. The CDR3 spans 12 residues. The CDR3 is CAISEAGIGYTF. The CDR3 nucleotides are TGTGCCATCAGTGAGGCGGGGATTGGCTACACCTTC.

This chain uses TRBV18 with TRBJ2-7, with TRBD1 matching 8 bases. Germline loops: CDR1 KGHSH, CDR2 LQKENI. V lost 3 bases and J lost 1; bases outside the gene matches: 2. The CDR3 is made up of 14 amino acids. The CDR3 reads CASSPDRASYEQYF. The CDR3 DNA follows: TGTGCCAGCTCACCGGACAGGGCTTCCTACGAGCAGTACTTC.

This clone was observed once. The rearrangement uses TRBV5-5 and TRBJ1-2, with D perhaps matching TRBD1 (5 bases). Germline V gives CDR1 SGHKS, CDR2 YYEKEE (reference sequence). Trimming stripped 4 bases from V and 3 bases from J, with 13 bases between. The CDR3 consists of 14 residues. The CDR3 reads CASSPGPGDYGYTF. In DNA form, the CDR3 reads TGTGCCAGCAGCCCGGGTCCGGGGGACTATGGCTACACCTTC.

This clone was recorded only once. This chain uses TRBV7-2 with TRBJ1-1; 7 bases fit TRBD1. The CDR3 spans 14 residues. Germline V CDR1 and CDR2: SGHTA, FQGNSA. The V gene end was trimmed by 5 bases and the J gene end by 4 bases; junction bases not matched to a gene: 7. As DNA, the CDR3 is TGTGCCAGCAGCCCCGGGGCAGGGGGCACTGAAGCTTTCTTT. Encoded protein: CASSPGAGGTEAFF.

The rearrangement links TRBV9 to TRBJ1-3, with a weak D call TRBD1 (6 bases). CDR3 length: 16 residues. Germline CDR1 is SGDLS and CDR2 is YYNGEE. Between the trimmed V and J ends, which lost 0 bases and 0 bases, there was a span of 10 bases. This CDR3 reads CASSVGQDSSGNTIYF. CDR3 sequence (DNA): TGTGCCAGCAGCGTAGGACAGGATAGCTCTGGAAACACCATATATTTT.

This clone was counted only a few times. The sample contains more than one DNA sequence encoding this CDR3. J is TRBJ1-2 and V is TRBV12-3 or TRBV12-4, with D possibly being TRBD1 (5 bases). Trimming shortened V by 3 bases and J by 6 bases, and 8 bases separated the two germline ends. This CDR3 is 12 amino acids long. This CDR3 is CASSFRGNGYTF. Here the CDR3 DNA reads TGTGCCAGCAGTTTTAGGGGCAATGGCTACACCTTC.

The chain uses TRBV2 and TRBJ1-6; D gene ambiguous. The V gene's germline CDR1 is SNHLY and CDR2 FYNNEI. Trimming left V 7 bases short and J 10 bases short, with 14 bases between. The length of the CDR3 is 13 residues. CDR3 sequence reads: CASTEEGWSPLHF. The CDR3 bases are TGTGCCAGCACGGAGGAGGGTTGGTCACCCCTCCACTTT.

This clone was seen once. This chain connects TRBV5-1 to TRBJ1-4; D is possibly TRBD1 (6 bases). V was shortened by 4 bases and J by 5 bases, with 12 bases between the two germline ends. Looked up from germline, CDR1 is SGHRS and CDR2 is YFSETQ. CDR3 length: 14 amino acids. The CDR3 DNA reads as TGCGCCAGCAGCACGGACAGAAACAATGAAAAACTGTTTTTT. Amino acids: CASSTDRNNEKLFF.

The sample holds one count of this clone. V gene TRBV19 combines with J gene TRBJ1-5, with a tentative D call TRBD1 (6 bases). The CDR3 covers 19 residues. In germline, CDR1 is LNHDA, CDR2 SQIVND (reference sequence). Trimming took 2 bases from V and 0 from J, leaving 20 bases between them. The CDR3 DNA sequence: TGTGCCAGTAGTATATCCCAGGGGCCGAGAGTTTATAGCAATCAGCCCCAGCATTTT. Its translation: CASSISQGPRVYSNQPQHF.

The CDR3, as DNA: TGTGCCAGCAGTCTAAAAAATACGCAGTATTTT. Translation gives CASSLKNTQYF. J is TRBJ2-3 and V is TRBV2; D unclear. Germline-derived CDR1 and CDR2 are SNHLY and FYNNEI. V was clipped by 5 bases and J by 7 bases, with 7 bases between them. The CDR3 runs to 11 residues.

This rearrangement joins TRBV5-6 to TRBJ2-7; 7 bases line up with TRBD1. The trim removed 1 base at V and 3 bases at J, leaving 1 base unmatched. The V gene's germline CDR1 is SGHDT and CDR2 YYEEEE. The CDR3 loop spans 13 amino acids. The CDR3 loop reads CASSLRGRYEQYF. The CDR3 DNA reads TGTGCCAGCAGCTTGAGGGGGCGCTACGAGCAGTACTTC.

The rearrangement links TRBV30 to TRBJ2-3; TRBD2 matches at 8 bases. Germline CDR1 reads GTSNPN; CDR2 reads SVGIG (reference sequence). The junction had 7 bases not matched to a gene; V was cut back by 0 bases and J by 5 bases. This CDR3 is 15 amino acids long. CDR3 sequence reads: CAWSVAGVQGDTQYF. The CDR3 nucleotides are TGTGCCTGGAGTGTAGCGGGGGTTCAGGGAGATACGCAGTATTTT.

This clone appeared a few times. The chain carries TRBV6-2 or TRBV6-3 and TRBJ1-6, with D possibly matching TRBD1 (6 bases). This CDR3 has 14 amino acids. The V end lost 6 bases, the J end lost 7 bases, and 13 bases lay between the germline ends. CDR1 and CDR2 (germline): MNHEY, SVGEGT. The CDR3 nucleotides are TGTGCCAGCAGCCTCGGGACACTGAATTCACCCCTCCACTTT. This codes for CASSLGTLNSPLHF.

The CDR3 DNA follows: TGTGCCAGCACCCCAGGGGCGCTGCGAGATGAAAAACTGTTTTTT. This sequence encodes CASTPGALRDEKLFF. The chain has TRBV7-9 and TRBJ1-4, with D maybe TRBD1 (6 bases). This CDR3 comprises 15 residues. Trimming stripped 7 bases from V and 6 bases from J, with 18 bases between. Germline V gene lookup returns CDR1 SEHNR and CDR2 FQNEAQ (reference sequence).

The chain recombines TRBV4-1 with TRBJ2-3, with 9 positions matching TRBD2. V shed 4 bases, J shed 4 bases, and the junction held 12 bases outside the gene matches. The CDR3 is made up of 17 amino acids. The germline V gene has CDR1 MGHRA and CDR2 YSYEKL. The CDR3 DNA is TGCGCCAGCAGCCGGGGCTTTGGCGGGGGGGGCGCAGATACGCAGTATTTT. This translates into CASSRGFGGGGADTQYF.

The chain employs TRBV6-5 and TRBJ1-1; 8 bases are a match to TRBD1. J gave up 3 bases and V 5 bases, and 5 bases lay outside the gene matches. This CDR3 has 14 residues. Per the germline V gene, CDR1 is MNHEY and CDR2 is SVGAGI. Written as DNA, the CDR3 is TGTGCCAGCAGTCCAGACAGGGGCGACACTGAAGCTTTCTTT. Protein sequence: CASSPDRGDTEAFF.

This chain links TRBV2 with TRBJ1-6; possibly TRBD1 for D (5 bases). The germline CDR1 and CDR2 sequences are SNHLY and FYNNEI. V lost 4 bases, J lost 1 base, and 5 bases lay in between. The CDR3 is made up of 14 amino acids. CDR3 amino acids: CASSGQSYNSPLHF. Written as DNA, the CDR3 is TGTGCCAGCAGTGGACAGTCCTATAATTCACCCCTCCACTTT.

The V and J genes are TRBV6-5 and TRBJ1-5; no definite D call. Per germline, CDR1 MNHEY and CDR2 SVGAGI. Trimming cost V 2 bases and J 1 base, with 12 bases left between them. This CDR3 has 16 amino acids. CDR3 loop: CASSYGWQESNQPQHF. The CDR3 DNA sequence: TGTGCCAGCAGTTACGGGTGGCAGGAAAGCAATCAGCCCCAGCATTTT.

This chain connects TRBV19 to TRBJ1-2; D might be TRBD1 (5 bases). V lost 7 bases to trimming and J lost 0 bases, with 18 bases between them. The CDR3 consists of 16 residues. Germline-derived CDR1 and CDR2 are LNHDA and SQIVND (reference sequence). The CDR3 reads CASITGSGAPNYGYTF. The CDR3, as DNA: TGTGCCAGTATCACCGGGAGCGGGGCTCCTAACTATGGCTACACCTTC.

The chain joins TRBV7-9 to TRBJ2-7, with 10 nucleotides matching TRBD2. Germline CDR1 is SEHNR and CDR2 is FQNEAQ (reference sequence). The CDR3 runs to 14 residues. V shed 5 bases, J shed 3 bases, and the junction held 4 bases outside the gene matches. The CDR3 nucleotides read TGTGCCAGCAGCGATACTAGCGGGGTCTACGAGCAGTACTTC. Translating it yields CASSDTSGVYEQYF. Variable domain in full (rest from reference TRBV7-9 and TRBJ2-7): DTGVSQNPRHKITKRGQNVTFRCDPISEHNRLYWYRQTLGQGPEFLTYFQNEAQLEKSRLLSDRFSAERPKGSFSTLEIQRTEQGDSAMYLCASSDTSGVYEQYFGPGTRLTVT.

The sample holds a few counts of this clone. V is TRBV20-1 and J is TRBJ2-3, with a tentative D call TRBD2 (5 bases). V was shortened by 8 bases and J by 7 bases, with 13 bases between the two germline ends. The germline V gene encodes CDR1 DFQATT and CDR2 SNEGSKA (reference sequence). The CDR3 is made up of 11 amino acids. The CDR3 protein is CSTPREYTQYF. CDR3 in DNA: TGCAGTACCCCTCGGGAATATACGCAGTATTTT.

The genes are TRBV7-9 and TRBJ1-1; D unresolved. The CDR3 has 14 amino acids. Trimming took off 5 bases at V and 11 bases at J, with 21 bases between the two ends. Germline loops: CDR1 SEHNR, CDR2 FQNEAQ (reference sequence). CDR3 in amino acids: CASSQISGAFFAFF. For the CDR3, the DNA is TGTGCCAGCAGCCAAATCAGCGGTGCGTTCTTTGCTTTCTTT.

The chain uses TRBV2 and TRBJ1-2; TRBD1 matches 9 bases. Germline V CDR1 and CDR2: SNHLY, FYNNEI. J lost 1 base, V lost 6 bases, and 6 bases had no gene match. CDR3 length: 15 amino acids. This CDR3 is CASRGGQGRNYGYTF. The CDR3 DNA reads as TGTGCCAGCAGGGGGGGACAGGGCCGTAACTATGGCTACACCTTC.

The V and J genes are TRBV7-3 and TRBJ1-2, with D possibly TRBD1 on 6 matching bases. Deletions cut 5 bases from V and 5 bases from J, with 15 bases between. Germline V gives CDR1 SGHTA, CDR2 FQGTGA. The CDR3 spans 14 residues. The CDR3 sequence: CASSPGVEGYGYTF. In nucleotides, the CDR3 is TGTGCCAGCAGCCCAGGGGTTGAGGGATATGGCTACACCTTC.

This chain connects TRBV9 to TRBJ1-5; D uncertain. Trimming removed 0 bases from V and 0 bases from J, with 4 bases in between. The CDR3 consists of 14 residues. Germline CDR1 is SGDLS and CDR2 is YYNGEE. In DNA form, the CDR3 reads TGTGCCAGCAGCGTAGGTAATAGCAATCAGCCCCAGCATTTT. It yields the protein CASSVGNSNQPQHF.

The V call is TRBV5-1, the J call TRBJ1-1; D is unresolved. Trimming left V 0 bases short and J 3 bases short, with 6 bases between. The germline CDR1 and CDR2 sequences are SGHRS and YFSETQ. The CDR3 is made up of 13 amino acids. The DNA of the CDR3 is TGCGCCAGCAGCTTGGAAAGAGACACTGAAGCTTTCTTT. This translates into CASSLERDTEAFF.

The chain recombines TRBV6-5 with TRBJ1-2; D unresolved. CDR1 and CDR2 (germline): MNHEY, SVGAGI. The CDR3 has 14 residues. Trimming pared 2 bases from V and 6 bases from J, leaving 13 bases between. The CDR3 reads CASSYEGHRNGYTF. As DNA, the CDR3 is TGTGCCAGCAGTTACGAGGGCCACCGGAATGGCTACACCTTC.